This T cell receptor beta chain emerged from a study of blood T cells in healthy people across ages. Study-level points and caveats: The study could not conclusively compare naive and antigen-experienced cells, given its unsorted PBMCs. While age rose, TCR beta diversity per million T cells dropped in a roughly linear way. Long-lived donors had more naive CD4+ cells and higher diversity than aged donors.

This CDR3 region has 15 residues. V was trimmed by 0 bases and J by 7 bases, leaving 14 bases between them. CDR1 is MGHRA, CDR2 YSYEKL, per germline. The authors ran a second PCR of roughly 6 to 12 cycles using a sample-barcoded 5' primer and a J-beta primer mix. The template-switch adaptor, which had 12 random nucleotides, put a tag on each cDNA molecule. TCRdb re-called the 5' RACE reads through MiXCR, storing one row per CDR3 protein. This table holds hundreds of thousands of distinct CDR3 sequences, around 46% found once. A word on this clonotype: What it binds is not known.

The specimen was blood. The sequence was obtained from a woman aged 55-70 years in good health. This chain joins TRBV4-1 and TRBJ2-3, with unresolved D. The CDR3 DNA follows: TGCGCCAGCAGCCAAGATCCCTCCTACGTGAATACGCAGTATTTT. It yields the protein CASSQDPSYVNTQYF.